Listed below are T cell receptor beta chains from one sample, sequenced in a study of cytomegalovirus exposure and HLA in healthy donors. Sequencing used immunoSEQ multiplex PCR; TCRdb keeps in-frame clones, though not all of them. The table has about 120,000 clones, about four fifths seen once; the top ten hold 7.5% to 9%. The material sequenced was PBMCs. Receptors were obtained from a female donor in good health and CMV-seropositive. The CDR3 runs from the conserved cysteine through the conserved F or W. Each record gives: CDR3 DNA, CDR3 protein, V gene, D gene, J gene, clone size. A D gene is named only where the DNA matches it firmly. Not every row has a clone size; where given, it reads once, few, many or a size class.

DNA: TGTGCCAGCACCACCCCGGGACTGTACACCGGGGAGCTGTTTTTT
CDR3: CASTTPGLYTGELFF
V: TRBV6-5
D: -
J: TRBJ2-2
size: -

DNA: TGTGCCAGCAGCTCCGGGGGGGCTGGGAAGACCCAGTACTTC
CDR3: CASSSGGAGKTQYF
V: TRBV5-4
D: TRBD2
J: TRBJ2-5
size: -

DNA: TGTGCCAGCAGACCCAGGGAAATGAACACTGAAGCTTTCTTT
CDR3: CASRPREMNTEAFF
V: TRBV27
D: -
J: TRBJ1-1
size: -

DNA: TGTGCCAGCAGTTCCCTCGGGGACCAAGAGACCCAGTACTTC
CDR3: CASSSLGDQETQYF
V: TRBV28
D: -
J: TRBJ2-5
size: -

DNA: TGTGCCACGCGGACTAGCGGGGGACCAAACAATGAGCAGTTCTTC
CDR3: CATRTSGGPNNEQFF
V: TRBV19
D: TRBD2
J: TRBJ2-1
size: -

DNA: TGTGCCGTAGGGGTTTCCTACGAGCAGTACTTC
CDR3: CAVGVSYEQYF
V: TRBV10-3
D: -
J: TRBJ2-7
size: -

DNA: TGTGCCAGCATTGAAAGTAGGACAGCAGTAGGTCAGCCCCAGCATTTT
CDR3: CASIESRTAVGQPQHF
V: TRBV2
D: -
J: TRBJ1-5
size: -

DNA: TGTGCCAGTAGTACCCTAGACAGGGGGCGAAGTGAAAAACTGTTTTTT
CDR3: CASSTLDRGRSEKLFF
V: TRBV19
D: TRBD1
J: TRBJ1-4
size: -

DNA: TGTGCCAGCAGCTCCGGCTATTTAGCGGGGGGGCCCACCGGGGAGCTGTTTTTT
CDR3: CASSSGYLAGGPTGELFF
V: TRBV7-2
D: TRBD2
J: TRBJ2-2
size: -

DNA: TGTGCCAGCAGCCAAGAGGAGGGTTCTGGAAACACCATATATTTT
CDR3: CASSQEEGSGNTIYF
V: TRBV4-2
D: -
J: TRBJ1-3
size: once